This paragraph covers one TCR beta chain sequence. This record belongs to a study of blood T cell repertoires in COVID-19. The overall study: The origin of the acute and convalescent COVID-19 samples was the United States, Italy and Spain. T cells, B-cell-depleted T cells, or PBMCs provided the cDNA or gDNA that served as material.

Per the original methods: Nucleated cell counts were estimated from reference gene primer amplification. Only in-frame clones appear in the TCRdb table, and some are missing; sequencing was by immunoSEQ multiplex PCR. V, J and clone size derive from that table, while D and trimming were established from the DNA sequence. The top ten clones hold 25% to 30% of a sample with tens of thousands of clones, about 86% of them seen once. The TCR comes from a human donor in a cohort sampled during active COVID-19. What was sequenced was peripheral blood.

CDR3 DNA: TGTGCCAGCAGCCAAGATCGGCGTCGGGGAGATACGCAGTATTTT. It translates to CASSQDRRRGDTQYF. The V and J genes are TRBV3-1 (or the pseudogene TRBV3-2) and TRBJ2-3; D might be TRBD2 (5 bases). The germline V gene has CDR1 LGHDT and CDR2 YNNKEL (reference sequence). The CDR3 spans 15 residues. V shed 0 bases and J shed 5 bases, with 12 bases lying between them.